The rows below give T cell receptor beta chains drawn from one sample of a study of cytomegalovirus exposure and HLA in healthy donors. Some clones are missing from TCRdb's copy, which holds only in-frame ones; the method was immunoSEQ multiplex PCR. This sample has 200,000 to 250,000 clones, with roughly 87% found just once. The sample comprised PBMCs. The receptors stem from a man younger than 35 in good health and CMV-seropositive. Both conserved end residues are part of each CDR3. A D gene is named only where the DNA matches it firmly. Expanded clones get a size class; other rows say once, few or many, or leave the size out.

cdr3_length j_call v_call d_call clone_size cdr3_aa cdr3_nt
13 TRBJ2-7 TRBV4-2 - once CASSQALPYEQYF TGTGCCAGCAGCCAAGCTCTGCCCTACGAGCAGTACTTC
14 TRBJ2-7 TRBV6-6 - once CASSYSQGSHEQYF TGTGCCAGCAGTTACTCGCAAGGGTCCCACGAGCAGTACTTC
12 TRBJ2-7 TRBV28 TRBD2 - CASSFGGLEQYF TGTGCCAGCAGTTTCGGGGGACTAGAGCAGTACTTC
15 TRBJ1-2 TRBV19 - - CASSRERQAPYGYTF TGTGCCAGTAGTAGAGAGAGACAGGCCCCATATGGCTACACCTTC
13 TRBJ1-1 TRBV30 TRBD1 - CAGEGQGRTEAFF TGTGCCGGTGAGGGACAGGGAAGAACTGAAGCTTTCTTT
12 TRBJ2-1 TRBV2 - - CASSELSKEQFF TGTGCCAGCAGTGAACTATCAAAGGAGCAGTTCTTC
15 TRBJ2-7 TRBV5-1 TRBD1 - CASSLGTVFDYEQYF TGCGCCAGCAGCTTAGGGACAGTCTTCGACTACGAGCAGTACTTC
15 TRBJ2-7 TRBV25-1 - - CASGRGVGATYEQYF TGTGCCAGCGGCAGGGGGGTAGGGGCAACCTACGAGCAGTACTTC
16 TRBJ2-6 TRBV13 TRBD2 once CASRAGGRSGANVLTF TGTGCCAGCCGGGCGGGAGGCCGCTCTGGGGCCAACGTCCTGACTTTC
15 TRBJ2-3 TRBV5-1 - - CASSLSGGSADTQYF TGCGCCAGCAGCTTGAGTGGTGGGAGCGCAGATACGCAGTATTTT
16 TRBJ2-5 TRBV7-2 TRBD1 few CASSLPTGGRGETQYF TGTGCCAGCAGCTTACCGACAGGGGGCAGGGGGGAGACCCAGTACTTC
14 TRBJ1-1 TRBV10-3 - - CAIMGRGPNTEAFF TGTGCCATCATGGGGCGCGGGCCGAACACTGAAGCTTTCTTT
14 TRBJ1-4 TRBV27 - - CASSLVGTNEKLFF TGTGCCAGCAGTTTAGTGGGCACTAATGAAAAACTGTTTTTT
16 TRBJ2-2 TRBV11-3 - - CASSQDGEADTGELFF TGTGCCAGCAGCCAAGACGGAGAAGCGGACACCGGGGAGCTGTTTTTT
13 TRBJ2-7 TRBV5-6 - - CASSGWTFPEQYF TGTGCCAGCAGCGGGTGGACATTCCCCGAGCAGTACTTC
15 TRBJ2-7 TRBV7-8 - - CASSPSSDRFYEQYF TGTGCCAGCAGCCCAAGCTCAGACAGGTTCTACGAGCAGTACTTC
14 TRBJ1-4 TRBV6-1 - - CASSFYEGDEKLFF TGTGCCAGCTCGTTTTATGAAGGGGATGAAAAACTGTTTTTT
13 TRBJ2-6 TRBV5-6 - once CASSLSGANVLTF TGTGCCAGCAGCTTGTCCGGGGCCAACGTCCTGACTTTC
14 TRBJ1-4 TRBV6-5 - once CASSYVGSDEKLFF TGTGCCAGCAGTTACGTAGGGTCGGATGAAAAACTGTTTTTT
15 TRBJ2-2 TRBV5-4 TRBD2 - CASSSLAGETGELFF TGTGCCAGCAGCTCCTTAGCGGGAGAAACCGGGGAGCTGTTTTTT
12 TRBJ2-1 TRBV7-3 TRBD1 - CASSGQGHEQFF TGTGCCAGCAGCGGACAGGGACATGAGCAGTTCTTC
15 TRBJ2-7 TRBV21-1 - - CASSKEGLDSYEQYF TGTGCCAGCAGCAAAGAGGGACTGGATTCCTACGAGCAGTACTTC
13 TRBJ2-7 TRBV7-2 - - CASSSLAESEQYF TGTGCCAGCAGCTCATTAGCGGAGTCCGAGCAGTACTTC
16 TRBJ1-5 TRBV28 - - CASSLTSRQSRIAQHF TGTGCCAGCAGTCTAACGTCTAGACAGTCCCGAATTGCCCAGCATTTT
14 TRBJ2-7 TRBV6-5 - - CASRRKGAAYEQYF TGTGCCAGCAGGAGGAAAGGGGCAGCCTACGAGCAGTACTTC
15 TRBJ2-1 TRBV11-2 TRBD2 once CASSAGTTWGNEQFF TGTGCCAGCAGTGCCGGGACTACGTGGGGCAATGAGCAGTTCTTC
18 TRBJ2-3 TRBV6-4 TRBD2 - CASSDSGRREGRSDTQYF TGTGCCAGCAGTGACTCTGGTCGGCGGGAGGGCCGCTCAGATACGCAGTATTTT
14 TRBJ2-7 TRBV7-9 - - CASSPVGTPYEQYF TGTGCCAGCAGCCCGGTGGGGACCCCCTACGAGCAGTACTTC
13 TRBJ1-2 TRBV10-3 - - CAISAGGDYGYTF TGTGCCATCAGTGCGGGGGGAGACTATGGCTACACCTTC
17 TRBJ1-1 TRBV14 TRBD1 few CASSQLYGQGTSTEAFF TGTGCCAGCAGCCAACTCTATGGACAGGGGACGAGCACTGAAGCTTTCTTT
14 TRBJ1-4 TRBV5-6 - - CASRVSHLNEKLFF TGTGCCAGCAGAGTATCTCACCTCAATGAAAAACTGTTTTTT
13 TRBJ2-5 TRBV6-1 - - CASRKEPVRTQYF TGTGCCAGCAGGAAGGAGCCGGTGCGGACCCAGTACTTC
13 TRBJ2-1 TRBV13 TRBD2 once CASSLGLAGDSIF TGTGCCAGCAGCTTAGGACTAGCGGGAGATTCAATCTTC
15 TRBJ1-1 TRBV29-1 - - CSLAPPEGMNTEAFF TGCAGCCTAGCCCCTCCCGAGGGGATGAACACTGAAGCTTTCTTT
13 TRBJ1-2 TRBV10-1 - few CASQETGVYGYTF TGCGCCAGCCAAGAGACAGGAGTCTATGGCTACACCTTC
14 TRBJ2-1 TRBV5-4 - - CASSLQGSHNEQFF TGTGCCAGCAGCTTGCAGGGATCCCACAATGAGCAGTTCTTC
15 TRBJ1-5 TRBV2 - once CASSTDSSNNQPQHF TGTGCCAGCAGCACAGACAGCTCGAACAATCAGCCCCAGCATTTT
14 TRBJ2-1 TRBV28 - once CASSLQYRGNEQFF TGTGCCAGCAGTTTACAGTACCGGGGTAATGAGCAGTTCTTC
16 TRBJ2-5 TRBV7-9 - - CASSAYIYRVQETQYF TGTGCCAGCAGCGCGTATATTTACAGGGTCCAAGAGACCCAGTACTTC
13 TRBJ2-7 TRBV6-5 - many CASSGGYAYEQYF TGTGCCAGCAGTGGCGGTTACGCCTACGAGCAGTACTTC
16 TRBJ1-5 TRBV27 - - CASSLVVSGSNQPQHF TGTGCCAGCAGTTTGGTGGTTTCAGGGTCAAATCAGCCCCAGCATTTT
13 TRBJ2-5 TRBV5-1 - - CASSLVMEETQYF TGCGCCAGCAGCTTGGTTATGGAAGAGACCCAGTACTTC
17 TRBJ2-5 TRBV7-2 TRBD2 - CASSTGYGTSEEETQYF TGTGCCAGCAGCACAGGATACGGGACTAGCGAGGAGGAGACCCAGTACTTC
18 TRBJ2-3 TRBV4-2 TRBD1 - CASSQDRGTGGGPDTQYF TGTGCCAGCAGCCAAGATCGCGGGACAGGGGGGGGCCCAGATACGCAGTATTTT
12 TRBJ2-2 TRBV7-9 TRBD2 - CASRTSGGELFF TGTGCCAGCAGGACTAGCGGGGGGGAGCTGTTTTTT
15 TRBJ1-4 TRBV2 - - CASSEMTGLNEKLFF TGTGCCAGCAGTGAAATGACAGGTCTTAATGAAAAACTGTTTTTT
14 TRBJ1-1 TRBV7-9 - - CASSSQGLNTEAFF TGTGCCAGCAGCTCCCAGGGCTTGAACACTGAAGCTTTCTTT
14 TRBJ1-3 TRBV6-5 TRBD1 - CASGTGRERNTIYF TGTGCCAGCGGGACAGGGCGCGAGAGAAACACCATATATTTT
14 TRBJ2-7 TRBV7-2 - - CASSVQEASPEQYF TGTGCCAGCAGCGTCCAGGAGGCTTCCCCCGAGCAGTACTTC
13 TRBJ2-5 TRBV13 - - CASSPKGVETQYF TGTGCCAGCAGCCCCAAGGGGGTGGAGACCCAGTACTTC
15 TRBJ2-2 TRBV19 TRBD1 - CASSIQGAKTGELFF TGTGCCAGTAGTATCCAGGGGGCTAAGACCGGGGAGCTGTTTTTT
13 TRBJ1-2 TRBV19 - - CASSTPWGYGYTF TGTGCCAGTAGTACGCCTTGGGGCTATGGCTACACCTTC
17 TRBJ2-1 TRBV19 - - CASSMLAAVSSYNEQFF TGTGCCAGTAGTATGCTCGCGGCCGTGAGCTCCTACAATGAGCAGTTCTTC
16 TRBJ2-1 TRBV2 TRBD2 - CASRRPTSGSLNEQFF TGTGCCAGCAGGAGACCCACTAGCGGGAGTTTGAATGAGCAGTTCTTC
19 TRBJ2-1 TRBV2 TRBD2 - CASSEDVLSLAGVYNEQFF TGTGCCAGCAGTGAGGACGTTTTAAGCCTAGCGGGAGTGTACAATGAGCAGTTCTTC
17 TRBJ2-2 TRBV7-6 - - CASSLASRGTSTGELFF TGTGCCAGCAGCTTAGCGTCTAGGGGGACAAGCACCGGGGAGCTGTTTTTT
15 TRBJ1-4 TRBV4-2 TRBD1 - CASSIGRDRGEKLFF TGTGCCAGCAGCATCGGTAGGGACAGAGGTGAAAAACTGTTTTTT